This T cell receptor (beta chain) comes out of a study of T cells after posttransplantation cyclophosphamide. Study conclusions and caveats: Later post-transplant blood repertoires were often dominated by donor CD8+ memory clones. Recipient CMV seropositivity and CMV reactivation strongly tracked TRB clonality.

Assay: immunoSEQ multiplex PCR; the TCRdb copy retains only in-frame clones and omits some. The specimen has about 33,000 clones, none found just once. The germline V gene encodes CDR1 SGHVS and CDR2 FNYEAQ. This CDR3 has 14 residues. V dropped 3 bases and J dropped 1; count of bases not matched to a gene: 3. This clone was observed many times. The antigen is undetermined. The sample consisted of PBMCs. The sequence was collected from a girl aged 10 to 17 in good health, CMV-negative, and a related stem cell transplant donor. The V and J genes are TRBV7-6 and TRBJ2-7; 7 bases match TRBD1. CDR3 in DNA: TGTGCCAGCAGCTTGTCAGGGGGTTCCTACGAGCAGTACTTC. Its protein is CASSLSGGSYEQYF.